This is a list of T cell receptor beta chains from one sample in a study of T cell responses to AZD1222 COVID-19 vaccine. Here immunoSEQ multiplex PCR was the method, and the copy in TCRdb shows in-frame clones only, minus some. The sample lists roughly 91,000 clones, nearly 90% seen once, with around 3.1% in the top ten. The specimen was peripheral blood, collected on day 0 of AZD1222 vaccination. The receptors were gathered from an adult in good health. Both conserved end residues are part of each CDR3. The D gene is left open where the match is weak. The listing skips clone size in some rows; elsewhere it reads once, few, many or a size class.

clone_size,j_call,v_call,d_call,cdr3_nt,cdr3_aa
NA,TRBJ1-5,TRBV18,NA,TGTGCCAGCTCACCCGCAGGGAATAGCAATCAGCCCCAGCATTTT,CASSPAGNSNQPQHF
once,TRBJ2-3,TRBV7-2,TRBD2,TGTGCCAGCAGCCCGGGGGGGAGACCCGGAGGCACAGATACGCAGTATTTT,CASSPGGRPGGTDTQYF
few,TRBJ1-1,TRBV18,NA,TGTGCCAGCTCGGAAGGCAGGGCCACTGAAGCTTTCTTT,CASSEGRATEAFF
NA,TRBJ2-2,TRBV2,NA,TGTGCCAGCAGTGATGGGGGCCCTGGCACCGGGGAGCTGTTTTTT,CASSDGGPGTGELFF
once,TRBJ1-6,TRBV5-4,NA,TGTGCCAGCAGCCAGGCAGGGAAGAATTCACCCCTCCACTTT,CASSQAGKNSPLHF
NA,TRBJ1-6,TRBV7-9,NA,TGTGCCAGCAGCGGTACAGGGAATCGATATTCACCCCTCCACTTT,CASSGTGNRYSPLHF
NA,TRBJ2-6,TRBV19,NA,TGTGCCAGTAGAGCCCGCTCTGGGGCCAACGTCCTGACTTTC,CASRARSGANVLTF
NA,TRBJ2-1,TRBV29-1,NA,TGCAGCGTTTACTTGGCCGAGCAGTTCTTC,CSVYLAEQFF
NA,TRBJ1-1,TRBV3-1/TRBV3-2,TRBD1,TGTGCCAGCAACTTGGGACAGGGAAGAACTGAAGCTTTCTTT,CASNLGQGRTEAFF
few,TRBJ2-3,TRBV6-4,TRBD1,TGTGCCAGCAGCGGGACAGGGGGCACAGATACGCAGTATTTT,CASSGTGGTDTQYF
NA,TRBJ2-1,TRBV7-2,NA,TGTGCCAGCAGCGCAGGACAGCTCCCCTACAATGAGCAGTTCTTC,CASSAGQLPYNEQFF
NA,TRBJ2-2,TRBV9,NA,TGTGCCAGCAGCGTAGTCGTCGGGGGAGGCGGGGAGCTGTTTTTT,CASSVVVGGGGELFF
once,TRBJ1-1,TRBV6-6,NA,TGTGCCAGCAGTCCCTACGGGCAGGAGAACACTGAAGCTTTCTTT,CASSPYGQENTEAFF
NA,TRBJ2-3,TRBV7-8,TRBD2,TGTGCCAGCATCCAACTAGCGGGAGACCCTCATACGCAGTATTTT,CASIQLAGDPHTQYF
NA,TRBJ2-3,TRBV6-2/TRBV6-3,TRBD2,TGTGCCAGCAGTCTCCTAGCGGGGGGGCCAGATACGCAGTATTTT,CASSLLAGGPDTQYF
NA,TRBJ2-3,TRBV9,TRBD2,TGTGCCAGCAGCGAGGGACTAGGCACAGATACGCAGTATTTT,CASSEGLGTDTQYF
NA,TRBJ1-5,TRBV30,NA,TGTGCCTGGAGTGTCGGGGGGGGTGATCAGCCCCAGCATTTT,CAWSVGGGDQPQHF
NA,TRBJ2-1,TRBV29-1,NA,TGCAGCGTTGAGCCCCTCAATGAGCAGTTCTTC,CSVEPLNEQFF
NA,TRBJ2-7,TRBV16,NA,TGTGCCAGCAGCCACCCCGGGGGTGGGGCCTACGAGCAGTACTTC,CASSHPGGGAYEQYF
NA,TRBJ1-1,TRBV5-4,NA,TGTGCCAGCAGCTTGGGGATCCAAGGCTACACTGAAGCTTTCTTT,CASSLGIQGYTEAFF
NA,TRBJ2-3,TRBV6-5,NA,TGTGCCAGCAGCCAAGACCGAAGGGATACGCAGTATTTT,CASSQDRRDTQYF
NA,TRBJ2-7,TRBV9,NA,TGTGCCAGCAGCGCCAACTTAATTCTCTACGAGCAGTACTTC,CASSANLILYEQYF
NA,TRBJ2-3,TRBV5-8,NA,TGTGCCGCCCGGAGCCGGAGCACAGATACGCAGTATTTT,CAARSRSTDTQYF
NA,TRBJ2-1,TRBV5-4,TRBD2,TGTGCCAGCAGCTTAGGGACTAGTATTTACAATGAGCAGTTCTTC,CASSLGTSIYNEQFF
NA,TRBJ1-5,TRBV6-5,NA,TGTGCCAGCAGTCACAGGGCTAATCAGCCCCAGCATTTT,CASSHRANQPQHF
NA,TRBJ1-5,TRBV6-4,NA,TGTGCCAGCAGTGAAAGGTCTAATCAGCCCCAGCATTTT,CASSERSNQPQHF
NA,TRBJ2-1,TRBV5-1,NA,TGTGCCAGCAGCCGGGACTCTCCGGGGGACAATGAGCAGTTCTTC,CASSRDSPGDNEQFF
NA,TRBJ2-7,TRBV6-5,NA,TGTGCCAGCAGCTACGGGGCGGGTGGCTCCTACGAGCAGTACTTC,CASSYGAGGSYEQYF